The rows below give T cell receptor beta chains drawn from one sample of a study of graft-versus-host responses after intestinal transplantation. Their antigen targets remain unknown. Method: immunoSEQ multiplex PCR; TCRdb's copy keeps in-frame clones and lacks some. The table has more than 85,000 clones, roughly 90% seen once. The specimen was unstimulated CD8+ T cells sorted from spleen or lymph node cells, collected before transplant. All receptors come from a human donor who was the organ donor for an intestinal transplant. CDR3s include the opening cysteine and the closing phenylalanine or tryptophan. Each record gives: D gene, V gene, J gene, CDR3 protein, CDR3 DNA. A D gene is named only where the DNA matches it firmly.

d_call: TRBD2
v_call: TRBV5-1
j_call: TRBJ2-1
cdr3_aa: CASSLANLAEYNEQFF
cdr3_nt: TGCGCCAGCAGCTTGGCCAACCTAGCGGAGTACAATGAGCAGTTCTTC

d_call: NA
v_call: TRBV5-4
j_call: TRBJ2-2
cdr3_aa: CASSLAPANTGELFF
cdr3_nt: TGTGCCAGCAGCTTGGCCCCAGCGAACACCGGGGAGCTGTTTTTT

d_call: NA
v_call: TRBV28
j_call: TRBJ2-1
cdr3_aa: CASSFDRDSYNEQFF
cdr3_nt: TGTGCCAGCAGTTTCGACCGGGATTCTTACAATGAGCAGTTCTTC

d_call: TRBD1
v_call: TRBV29-1
j_call: TRBJ2-7
cdr3_aa: CSVGSGTAYEQYF
cdr3_nt: TGCAGCGTTGGTTCTGGGACAGCTTACGAGCAGTACTTC

d_call: TRBD1
v_call: TRBV15
j_call: TRBJ1-2
cdr3_aa: CATSRLPGQGYGYTF
cdr3_nt: TGTGCCACCAGCAGACTCCCAGGACAGGGATATGGCTACACCTTC

d_call: TRBD1
v_call: TRBV15
j_call: TRBJ2-2
cdr3_aa: CATGDRAYTGELFF
cdr3_nt: TGTGCCACCGGGGACAGGGCTTACACCGGGGAGCTGTTTTTT

d_call: TRBD2
v_call: TRBV7-6
j_call: TRBJ2-3
cdr3_aa: CASSSQRGGRNTDTQYF
cdr3_nt: TGTGCCAGCAGCTCCCAGCGCGGGGGACGAAACACAGATACGCAGTATTTT

d_call: TRBD2
v_call: TRBV4-1
j_call: TRBJ2-7
cdr3_aa: CASSLSPGTSGRPYEQYF
cdr3_nt: TGCGCCAGCAGCCTCTCCCCTGGGACTAGCGGGAGGCCATACGAGCAGTACTTC

d_call: NA
v_call: TRBV4-2
j_call: TRBJ2-6
cdr3_aa: CASSPLGQPISGANVLTF
cdr3_nt: TGTGCCAGCAGCCCGCTCGGACAGCCCATCTCTGGGGCCAACGTCCTGACTTTC

d_call: NA
v_call: TRBV13
j_call: TRBJ2-7
cdr3_aa: CASSSNPYEQYF
cdr3_nt: TGTGCCAGCAGCTCTAACCCTTACGAGCAGTACTTC

d_call: NA
v_call: TRBV28
j_call: TRBJ2-6
cdr3_aa: CASTWQRYPGANVLTF
cdr3_nt: TGTGCCAGCACCTGGCAGCGGTACCCTGGGGCCAACGTCCTGACTTTC

d_call: TRBD1
v_call: TRBV27
j_call: TRBJ2-7
cdr3_aa: CASSSTGTGYEQYF
cdr3_nt: TGTGCCAGCAGCTCGACCGGGACAGGGTACGAGCAGTACTTC

d_call: NA
v_call: TRBV7-9
j_call: TRBJ2-1
cdr3_aa: CASSQVLWRERDEQFF
cdr3_nt: TGTGCCAGCAGCCAGGTTTTGTGGAGGGAACGTGATGAGCAGTTCTTC

d_call: NA
v_call: TRBV28
j_call: TRBJ2-7
cdr3_aa: CASSPLSDISYEQYF
cdr3_nt: TGTGCCAGCAGTCCACTATCGGACATTTCCTACGAGCAGTACTTC

d_call: NA
v_call: TRBV5-6
j_call: TRBJ2-7
cdr3_aa: CASSQGSREQYF
cdr3_nt: TGTGCCAGCAGTCAGGGGTCGAGGGAGCAGTACTTC

d_call: NA
v_call: TRBV9
j_call: TRBJ1-3
cdr3_aa: CASSVEDGGSSGNTIYF
cdr3_nt: TGTGCCAGCAGCGTAGAGGACGGGGGATCTTCTGGAAACACCATATATTTT